This T cell receptor beta chain came from a study of T-cell memory formation after mild COVID-19. Using its own MiXCR run on the 5' RACE reads, TCRdb lists one record per CDR3 protein. This sample has about 500,000 distinct CDR3 sequences, with 20% found just once. The sample consisted of PBMCs or a T cell subset sorted from them (not recorded which). This receptor was taken from an adult woman who had mild COVID-19 (a few samples of this study predate the infection). Cell type and time point are not known.

The CDR3 DNA follows: TGTGCCAGCAGCGTAGCGGGAGGGATCGGCGAGCAGTACTTC. Translation: CASSVAGGIGEQYF. V and J are TRBV25-1 and TRBJ2-7; the match to TRBD2 covers 11 bases. Germline V lookup: CDR1 MGHDK, CDR2 SYGVNS. Germline trimming cut 6 bases from V and 6 bases from J; bases unmatched to any gene: 7. This CDR3 spans 14 amino acids.